This T cell receptor (beta chain) was observed in a study of blood T cells in healthy people across ages. Study-level information: Per every two T cells, about one barcoded beta molecule was captured by template switching.

The CDR3 length is 16 residues. Germline V lookup: CDR1 LGHNA, CDR2 YNFKEQ. The V end was cut by 0 bases, the J end by 5 bases, with 13 bases between. A second PCR of roughly 7 to 11 cycles used a sample-barcoded 5' primer and a J-beta primer mix. Each cDNA molecule was tagged by a template-switch adaptor with 12 random nucleotides. TCRdb redid the calling of the 5' RACE reads with MiXCR, one entry per CDR3 protein. This table holds approximately 830,000 distinct CDR3 sequences, approximately 59% found once. This clonotype has more than one count but fewer than ten. The source is a man under 40 in good health. Sequenced input: blood. V usage is TRBV4-2 and J usage is TRBJ2-2; D is ambiguous. CDR3: CASSQEMASFTGELFF. The CDR3 bases are TGTGCCAGCAGCCAAGAAATGGCCTCCTTTACCGGGGAGCTGTTTTTT.